This T cell receptor (beta chain) was profiled in a study of cytomegalovirus exposure and HLA in healthy donors. Healthy bone marrow donors made up the cohort. Primers for the PCR totalled 60 Vbeta and 13 Jbeta. Measured with immunoSEQ multiplex PCR; TCRdb has only the in-frame clones, and not every one. Of around 200,000 clones in the sample, roughly 84% were seen once. This CDR3 is built from 16 residues. Unmatched junction bases numbered 10, after V lost 7 bases and J lost 2 bases. The germline gives CDR1 LNHDA, CDR2 SQIVND (reference sequence). Of note for this clone: The antigen is undetermined.

General observations from the study: Among TCR sequences, most were rare, though some public TCRs appeared in many donors. Only CMV serostatus was available as immune exposure information. Sequencing had likely introduced a cluster of highly shared sequence variants as an artifact.

This rearrangement joins TRBV19 to TRBJ1-5; TRBD1 agrees at 8 bases. The clonotype was recovered from a woman between 50 and 59 years old in good health and CMV-seropositive. Sequencing was carried out using PBMCs. CDR3 protein: CASTTGWGQGNQPQHF. CDR3 sequence (DNA): TGTGCCAGTACTACCGGTTGGGGACAGGGCAATCAGCCCCAGCATTTT.